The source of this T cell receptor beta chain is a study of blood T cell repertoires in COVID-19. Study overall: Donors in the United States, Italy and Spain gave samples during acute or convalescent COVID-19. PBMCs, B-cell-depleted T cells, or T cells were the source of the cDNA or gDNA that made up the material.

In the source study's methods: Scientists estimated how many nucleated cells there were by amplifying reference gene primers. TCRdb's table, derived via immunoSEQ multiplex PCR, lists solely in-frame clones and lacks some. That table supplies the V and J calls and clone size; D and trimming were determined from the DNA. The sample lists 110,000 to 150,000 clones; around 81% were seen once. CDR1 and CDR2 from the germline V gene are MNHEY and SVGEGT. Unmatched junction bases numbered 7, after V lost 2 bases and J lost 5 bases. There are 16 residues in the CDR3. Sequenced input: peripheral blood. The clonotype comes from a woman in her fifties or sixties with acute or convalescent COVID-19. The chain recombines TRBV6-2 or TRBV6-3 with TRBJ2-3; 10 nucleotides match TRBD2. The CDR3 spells CASSYLSGGAGDTQYF. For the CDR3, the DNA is TGTGCCAGCAGTTACCTCAGCGGGGGGGCAGGAGATACGCAGTATTTT.